What follows describes a single T cell receptor beta chain. The sample carries other DNA sequences with the same CDR3. This entry belongs to a study of blood T cell repertoires in COVID-19. In the study overall: Italy, Spain and the United States were the sources of the convalescent and acute COVID-19 samples. T cells, B-cell-depleted T cells, or PBMCs supplied cDNA or gDNA.

Per the authors' pipeline: Using reference gene primer amplification, nucleated cell counts were estimated. Only in-frame clones appear in the TCRdb table, and some are missing; sequencing was by immunoSEQ multiplex PCR. That table is the source of V, J and clone size, and D and trimming were worked out from the DNA. The profile shows around 200,000 clones, around 81% of them singletons. This receptor was taken from a man aged 50 to 59 with active or convalescent COVID-19. Input material: peripheral blood.

CDR3 nucleotides: TGTGCCAGCAGCCTTGGAAACACCATATATTTT. Translated: CASSLGNTIYF. The chain links TRBV6-5 to TRBJ1-3; the D is unclear. Looked up from germline, CDR1 is MNHEY and CDR2 is SVGAGI. Trimming cost V 6 bases and J 3 bases, with 3 bases left between them. The length of the CDR3 is 11 residues.